This passage covers 17 T cell receptor beta chains from one sample sequenced in a study of T cell repertoires in cytomegalovirus infection. For these TCRs, the target antigens are not known. Each CDR3 protein gets one entry after TCRdb re-called the reads with MiXCR. The sample yields some 500,000 distinct CDR3 sequences, more than 30% seen once. The sequencing here drew on cultured PBMCs, taken from culture after CMV antigen stimulation. The receptors come from a human donor in good health (CMV status not recorded). Some clones in this sample may be carry-over from other donors' samples.

The chain has TRBV11-2 and TRBJ1-1, with D hard to call. V lost 0 bases and J 0 bases, leaving 8 bases between the germline ends. CDR3 length: 15 amino acids. CDR1 is SGHAT, CDR2 FQNNGV, per germline. The DNA of the CDR3 is TGTGCCAGCAGCTTAGAGAGGTGGGTGAACACTGAAGCTTTCTTT. Its translation: CASSLERWVNTEAFF.

This clonotype was recorded a few times. The rearrangement links TRBV7-2 to TRBJ2-1; no definite D call. This CDR3 region has 11 residues. V lost 1 base and J 16 bases, leaving 11 bases between the germline ends. Germline V gene sequence: CDR1 SGHTA, CDR2 FQGNSA. The CDR3 sequence is CASSLGPDSFF. The CDR3 nucleotides are TGTGCCAGCAGCTTAGGTCCCGACTCTTTCTTC.

The sample holds a few counts of this clonotype. This rearrangement joins TRBV6-2 or TRBV6-3 to TRBJ2-1; 9 bases align to TRBD2. The length of the CDR3 is 15 residues. CDR1 and CDR2 from the germline V gene are MNHEY and SVGEGT. After removal of 2 bases from V and 7 bases from J, the junction contained 6 bases not matched to a gene. The CDR3, as DNA: TGTGCCAGCAGTTACGCCTGGCGGGAGGGGAATGAGCAGTTCTTC. As protein: CASSYAWREGNEQFF.

The V call is TRBV7-7, the J call TRBJ2-2; TRBD2 agrees at 8 bases. The length of the CDR3 is 20 residues. The V gene end was trimmed by 5 bases and the J gene end by 2 bases; junction bases not matched to a gene: 19. The germline V gene has CDR1 SSHAT and CDR2 FNYEAQ (reference sequence). The CDR3 sequence: CASSENPPGILAGNTGELFF. The DNA of the CDR3 is TGTGCCAGCAGCGAAAATCCTCCCGGGATATTAGCGGGAAACACCGGGGAGCTGTTTTTT.

Notes on this clonotype: This sequence may be a read error, since a much larger clone differs from it by one base. The CDR3 sequence is CASSCEGLAAYSTDTQYF. DNA of the CDR3: TGTGCCAGCAGCTGTGAGGGACTAGCGGCCTATAGCACAGATACGCAGTATTTT. The chain recombines TRBV7-2 with TRBJ2-3; 11 bases map to TRBD2. Trimming removed 4 bases from V and 0 bases from J; junction bases left unmatched: 9. The CDR3 has 18 amino acids. Germline CDR1 reads SGHTA; CDR2 reads FQGNSA.

This clonotype was seen more than once but under ten times. The chain recombines TRBV7-9 with TRBJ2-5; tentative D call: TRBD2 (6 bases). CDR1 is SEHNR and CDR2 is FQNEAQ in the germline V gene (reference sequence). V was shortened by 1 base and J by 1 base, with 10 bases between the two germline ends. The CDR3 runs to 15 residues. The CDR3 DNA follows: TGTGCCAGCAGCTTAGGTGGGAGGTTCCAAGAGACCCAGTACTTC. It translates to CASSLGGRFQETQYF.

The gene calls are TRBV7-2 and TRBJ2-5, with D uncertain. V lost 4 bases, J lost 0 bases, and 9 bases lay in between. The CDR3 loop spans 14 amino acids. Germline V gene sequence: CDR1 SGHTA, CDR2 FQGNSA. CDR3 coding DNA: TGTGCCAGCAGCTCATCGACCAACCAAGAGACCCAGTACTTC. It specifies CASSSSTNQETQYF.

The CDR3 DNA is TGCGCCAGCAGCCGAACGGGACTAGTGAACCATGAGCAGTTCTTC. As protein: CASSRTGLVNHEQFF. The chain joins TRBV4-3 to TRBJ2-1, with TRBD2 identical over 8 bases. With 4 bases clipped from V and 8 bases from J, the junction kept 10 bases outside the gene matches. The CDR3 is 15 amino acids. Germline-derived CDR1 and CDR2 are LGHNA and YSLEER.

The chain has TRBV6-5 and TRBJ2-7; the D gene is possibly TRBD2 (6 bases). The CDR3 length is 13 residues. The germline V gene has CDR1 MNHEY and CDR2 SVGAGI. Trimming stripped 8 bases from V and 3 bases from J, with 14 bases between. CDR3 in DNA: TGTGCCAGCCGCCAGGAGGGTAACTACGAGCAGTACTTC. Translation gives CASRQEGNYEQYF.

This clonotype was seen a few times. The chain recombines TRBV6-6 with TRBJ2-7, with D tentatively TRBD1 (5 bases). CDR3 length: 15 amino acids. CDR1 is MNHNY, CDR2 SVGAGI, per germline (reference sequence). Trimming left V 6 bases short and J 1 base short, with 16 bases between. CDR3 sequence: CASRSPTDKSYEQYF. The CDR3 coding sequence is TGTGCCAGCAGGTCGCCGACAGACAAATCCTACGAGCAGTACTTC.

The sample holds one count of this clonotype. The CDR3 here is CASSFWQGGDSPLHF. The CDR3, as DNA: TGTGCCAGCAGTTTCTGGCAGGGAGGAGATTCACCCCTCCACTTT. The gene calls are TRBV12-3 or TRBV12-4 and TRBJ1-6, with a tentative D call TRBD1 (5 bases). CDR3 size: 15 residues. Trimming cost V 3 bases and J 8 bases, with 14 bases left between them.

This clonotype came up a few times. The CDR3 loop is CASSLGTASGTETQYF. The CDR3 DNA is TGTGCCAGCAGCTTAGGAACAGCTAGCGGGACAGAGACCCAGTACTTC. The chain joins TRBV7-2 to TRBJ2-5, with 9 bases that match TRBD2. With V trimmed by 1 base and J by 4 bases, 7 bases remained unmatched. CDR3 size: 16 residues. Germline V gene data show CDR1 as SGHTA and CDR2 as FQGNSA.

Only a few counts were recorded for this clonotype. The chain carries TRBV20-1 and TRBJ2-1, with 11 bases lining up with TRBD2. Germline CDR1 DFQATT, CDR2 SNEGSKA (reference sequence). The trim removed 6 bases at V and 2 bases at J, leaving 6 bases unmatched. The CDR3 is 15 residues long. Here the CDR3 DNA reads TGCAGTGCCCGGGGACTAGCGGAACCCTACAATGAGCAGTTCTTC. It encodes CSARGLAEPYNEQFF.

This chain uses TRBV15 with TRBJ2-4, with TRBD2 identical over 7 bases. The germline V gene encodes CDR1 LNHNV and CDR2 YYDKDF (reference sequence). CDR3 length: 17 amino acids. Trimming cost V 1 base and J 7 bases; bases outside gene matches: 13. CDR3 nucleotides: TGTGCCACCAGCAGAGCGCGGACTAGTTTGGGGGAGAACATTCAGTACTTC. Translating it yields CATSRARTSLGENIQYF. The whole variable domain, filled in from reference TRBV15 and TRBJ2-4, reads DAMVIQNPRYQVTQFGKPVTLSCSQTLNHNVMYWYQQKSSQAPKLLFHYYDKDFNNEADTPDNFQSRRPNTSFCFLDIRSPGLGDTAMYLCATSRARTSLGENIQYFGAGTRLSVL.

The chain joins TRBV27 to TRBJ1-2; TRBD1 might be the D (5 bases). V lost 2 bases, J lost 4 bases, and 14 bases lay in between. The CDR3 extends over 15 amino acids. Germline values: CDR1 MNHEY, CDR2 SMNVEV (reference sequence). CDR3 protein: CASSLQGGGFYGYTF. The CDR3 DNA reads TGTGCCAGCAGTTTACAGGGTGGGGGTTTCTATGGCTACACCTTC.

The CDR3 here is CASRGGLAGIEEQFF. The CDR3, as DNA: TGTGCCAGCAGGGGGGGGCTAGCGGGAATCGAGGAGCAGTTCTTC. This sequence joins TRBV6-9 and TRBJ2-1; TRBD2 matches 9 bases. CDR3 length equals 15 residues. The junction had 13 bases not matched to a gene; V was cut back by 6 bases and J by 10 bases. Germline V gene sequence: CDR1 MNHGY, CDR2 SVAAGI.

This clonotype occurred many times. The chain combines TRBV7-9 with TRBJ2-7, with 10 bases matching TRBD1. With 3 bases clipped from V and 2 bases from J, the junction kept 4 bases outside the gene matches. The CDR3 length is 15 residues. Germline values: CDR1 SEHNR, CDR2 FQNEAQ (reference sequence). The chain's CDR3 is CASSLGQGSTYEQYF. CDR3 sequence (DNA): TGTGCCAGCAGCTTGGGACAGGGGTCTACCTACGAGCAGTACTTC.